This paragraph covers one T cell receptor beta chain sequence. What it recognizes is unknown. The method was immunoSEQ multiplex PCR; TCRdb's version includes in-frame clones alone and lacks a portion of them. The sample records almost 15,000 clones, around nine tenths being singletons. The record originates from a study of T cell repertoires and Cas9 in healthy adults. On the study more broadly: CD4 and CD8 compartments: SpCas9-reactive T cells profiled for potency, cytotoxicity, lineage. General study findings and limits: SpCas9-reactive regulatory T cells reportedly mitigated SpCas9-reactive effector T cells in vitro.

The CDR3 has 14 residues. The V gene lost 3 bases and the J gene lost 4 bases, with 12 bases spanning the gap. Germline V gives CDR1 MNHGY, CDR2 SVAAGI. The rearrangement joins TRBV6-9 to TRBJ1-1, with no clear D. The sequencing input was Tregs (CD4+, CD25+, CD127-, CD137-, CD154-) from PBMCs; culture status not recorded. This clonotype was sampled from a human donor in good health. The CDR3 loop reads CASSYTRLITEAFF. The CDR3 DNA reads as TGTGCCAGCAGTTACACTCGACTTATCACTGAAGCTTTCTTT.